The present TCR beta chain was sequenced within a study of cytomegalovirus exposure and HLA in healthy donors. The study's findings and limits: In a later analysis, at a false discovery rate of 0.05, over 15,000 TCR beta sequences matched HLA alleles. Looking again later, the authors saw that most CMV-associated TCR beta chains seemed HLA-restricted. Most sequenced TCRs were rare (though some public TCRs occurred in many donors).

Notes on this clone: The antigen remains undetermined. The same CDR3 is also encoded by other DNA sequences in this sample.

The CDR3 contains 12 residues. Trimming took off 8 bases at V and 1 base at J, with 9 bases between the two ends. Looked up from germline, CDR1 is LNHDA and CDR2 is SQIVND (reference sequence). 13 Jbeta primers and 60 Vbeta primers were used for the PCR. TCRdb's copy holds only in-frame clones and misses some; the assay was immunoSEQ multiplex PCR. The data contain about 140,000 clones, almost 85% of them seen just once; the ten biggest clones take up roughly 3.2%. Healthy bone marrow donors made up the donors. The sequenced sample consisted of PBMCs. The receptor was isolated from a man younger than 35 in good health and CMV-seropositive. The V and J genes are TRBV19 and TRBJ2-7; TRBD1 might be the D (6 bases). CDR3 sequence reads: CASSTGSYEQYF. The CDR3 coding sequence is TGTGCCAGTTCAACAGGGTCCTACGAGCAGTACTTC.